This TCR beta chain was recorded in a study of blood T cell repertoires in COVID-19. Study information: Samples representing acute and convalescent COVID-19 were sourced from the United States, Italy and Spain. T cells, B-cell-depleted T cells, or PBMCs supplied cDNA or gDNA.

V was pared by 1 base and J by 7 bases, with 11 bases between. CDR1 is KGHSH and CDR2 is LQKENI in the germline V gene. The CDR3 runs 13 residues. In the study's own analysis: Quantification of nucleated cells was approximated via reference gene primer amplification. Sequenced by immunoSEQ multiplex PCR; TCRdb stores in-frame clones only, minus some. V, J and clone size are those of that table, while D and trimming were read from the DNA. The table shows approximately 49,000 clones, with 88% occurring only once. Source material: peripheral blood. This receptor was identified in a man in his forties or fifties with active COVID-19. V usage is TRBV18 and J usage is TRBJ2-7; a weak D match, TRBD2 (5 bases). CDR3 region: CASSPLSVGEQYV. CDR3 bases: TGTGCCAGCTCACCACTTAGCGTCGGTGAGCAGTACGTC.